A selection of T cell receptor beta chains follows, all from one sample in a study of technical replicates of blood from a few donors. Method: immunoSEQ multiplex PCR; TCRdb's copy keeps in-frame clones and lacks some. The sample lists about 62,000 clones; under 90% were seen once. The sample consisted of PBMCs. These receptor sequences come from a human donor in good health. Some clones in this sample may be carry-over from other donors' samples. Each CDR3 is given with its conserved first and last residue. D genes are given only for firm matches. Only some rows state a clone size, as once, few, many or a class for expanded clones.

clone_size d_call j_call v_call cdr3_aa cdr3_nt
. . TRBJ1-2 TRBV4-3 CASSPTVAIDGYTF TGCGCCAGCAGCCCAACTGTAGCTATCGATGGCTACACCTTC
few TRBD2 TRBJ2-7 TRBV28 CASTTTSGVWKQYF TGTGCCAGCACCACGACTAGCGGGGTGTGGAAGCAGTACTTC
. TRBD1 TRBJ2-7 TRBV7-2 CASSLTGVEQYF TGTGCCAGCAGCTTGACAGGGGTCGAGCAGTACTTC
. . TRBJ1-1 TRBV5-4 CASNLRANTEAFF TGTGCCAGCAACCTCAGGGCGAACACTGAAGCTTTCTTT
. . TRBJ1-2 TRBV7-9 CASSLDRSSLPYGYTF TGTGCCAGCAGCTTAGATCGGAGCTCACTTCCCTATGGCTACACCTTC
. TRBD1 TRBJ1-5 TRBV2 CASNRDSTISNQPQHF TGTGCCAGCAATCGGGACAGTACCATCTCAAATCAGCCCCAGCATTTT
once TRBD1 TRBJ1-1 TRBV5-1 CASSFTGGDEAFF TGCGCCAGCAGCTTCACAGGGGGCGATGAAGCTTTCTTT
. . TRBJ1-5 TRBV7-8 CASSWREYSNQPQHF TGTGCCAGCAGCTGGCGGGAGTATAGCAATCAGCCCCAGCATTTT
. . TRBJ1-2 TRBV19 CASSRGRGDNYGYTF TGTGCCAGTAGTCGTGGCCGCGGAGATAACTATGGCTACACCTTC
. TRBD2 TRBJ2-5 TRBV7-6 CASRLAGWILLLYF TGTGCCAGCAGGCTAGCGGGGTGGATCCTGCTCCTGTACTTC
. . TRBJ2-3 TRBV5-8 CASSPYQSRTDTQYF TGTGCCAGCAGCCCGTACCAGTCCCGCACAGATACGCAGTATTTT
. . TRBJ2-3 TRBV6-4 CASSDSRLRSDTQYF TGTGCCAGCAGTGACTCTAGGCTGAGGTCGGATACGCAGTATTTT
. . TRBJ2-7 TRBV7-9 CASSSRDSPYEQYF TGTGCCAGCAGCTCAAGAGACAGTCCGTACGAGCAGTACTTC
. TRBD1 TRBJ2-1 TRBV23-1 CASRGTGLDNEQFF TGCGCCAGCAGAGGGACAGGGTTGGACAATGAGCAGTTCTTC
. TRBD1 TRBJ2-5 TRBV11-3 CASSSGQGEAQYF TGTGCCAGCAGCTCGGGACAGGGTGAGGCCCAGTACTTC
. TRBD2 TRBJ2-1 TRBV4-3 CASSHASGGSYNEQFF TGCGCCAGCAGCCACGCTAGCGGGGGCTCCTACAATGAGCAGTTCTTC
once . TRBJ2-3 TRBV4-2 CASSQEAIRGSDTQYF TGTGCCAGCAGCCAAGAGGCGATAAGGGGCTCAGATACGCAGTATTTT
. . TRBJ1-4 TRBV2 CASRLRLGEKLFF TGTGCCAGTCGGTTGCGGCTTGGTGAAAAACTGTTTTTT
. . TRBJ2-7 TRBV4-3 CASSQDWTAGEQYF TGCGCCAGCAGCCAAGATTGGACCGCGGGGGAGCAGTACTTC
. TRBD2 TRBJ2-7 TRBV7-2 CASRQAGGPYEQYF TGTGCCAGCAGGCAAGCGGGAGGGCCCTACGAGCAGTACTTC
few . TRBJ1-5 TRBV13 CASSPGGVGQPQHF TGTGCCAGCAGCCCCGGCGGGGTCGGACAGCCCCAGCATTTT
. TRBD1 TRBJ1-2 TRBV15 CATSRGQGAGYGYTF TGTGCCACCAGCAGAGGACAGGGGGCTGGCTATGGCTACACCTTC
few . TRBJ1-6 TRBV6-5 CASRRREGGSPLHF TGTGCCAGCAGGCGCAGGGAGGGGGGATCACCCCTCCACTTT
. . TRBJ2-6 TRBV30 CAWSVPAGANVLTF TGTGCCTGGAGTGTACCAGCTGGGGCCAACGTCCTGACTTTC
. . TRBJ1-1 TRBV19 CASSIWGDVEAFF TGTGCCAGTAGTATATGGGGGGACGTAGAAGCTTTCTTT
. TRBD1 TRBJ1-2 TRBV4-3 CASSQEDSQGAVYGYTF TGCGCCAGCAGCCAAGAGGATTCACAGGGGGCGGTATATGGCTACACCTTC
. . TRBJ2-7 TRBV11-2 CASSPVIGGEQYF TGTGCCAGCAGCCCCGTGATAGGGGGCGAGCAGTACTTC
. . TRBJ1-2 TRBV28 CASSLGGQVGYTF TGTGCCAGCAGTTTAGGTGGGCAGGTTGGCTACACCTTC
. . TRBJ2-5 TRBV10-3 CAISESVGGPGGTQYF TGTGCCATCAGTGAGTCAGTCGGGGGTCCCGGGGGGACCCAGTACTTC
once TRBD1 TRBJ2-5 TRBV7-9 CASSRAVDRGETQYF TGTGCCAGCAGCCGGGCGGTGGACAGGGGCGAGACCCAGTACTTC
. . TRBJ1-4 TRBV7-6 CASSLLYRDEKLFF TGTGCCAGCAGCTTACTTTACAGGGATGAAAAACTGTTTTTT
. TRBD2 TRBJ2-7 TRBV27 CASSSGTSPEQYF TGTGCCAGCAGTTCCGGGACTAGCCCCGAGCAGTACTTC
. TRBD1 TRBJ2-5 TRBV7-7 CASSLDRGETQYF TGTGCCAGCAGCCTGGACAGGGGGGAGACCCAGTACTTC
. . TRBJ2-1 TRBV5-5 CASRQDGTRYNEQFF TGTGCCAGCAGACAGGACGGGACTCGATACAATGAGCAGTTCTTC
few . TRBJ2-5 TRBV7-3 CAIPLGEVETQYF TGTGCCATCCCCCTAGGGGAGGTTGAGACCCAGTACTTC
. . TRBJ2-7 TRBV18 CASSPGGRGASYEQYF TGTGCCAGCTCACCGGGGGGCAGGGGGGCCTCCTACGAGCAGTACTTC
. . TRBJ1-1 TRBV7-9 CASSYSTGMGTEAFF TGTGCCAGCAGCTATTCCACAGGAATGGGGACTGAAGCTTTCTTT
. . TRBJ1-2 TRBV7-9 CASSPWTASNYGYTF TGTGCCAGCAGCCCTTGGACAGCGAGTAACTATGGCTACACCTTC
. . TRBJ2-3 TRBV13 CASSPTSTDTQYF TGTGCCAGCAGCCCTACTAGCACAGATACGCAGTATTTT
. TRBD1 TRBJ1-2 TRBV10-3 CAISDPDRANYGYTF TGTGCCATCAGTGACCCAGACAGGGCTAACTATGGCTACACCTTC
. . TRBJ1-1 TRBV5-1 CASNLAGADTEAFF TGCGCCAGCAACCTAGCAGGGGCGGACACTGAAGCTTTCTTT
. . TRBJ2-7 TRBV5-1 CASSGPGLSYEQYF TGCGCCAGCAGCGGTCCGGGACTCTCCTACGAGCAGTACTTC
. TRBD2 TRBJ2-7 TRBV4-3 CASSQDSGRASDEQYF TGCGCCAGCAGCCAAGATAGCGGGAGGGCCTCCGACGAGCAGTACTTC
. . TRBJ2-5 TRBV11-2 CASNKEGETQYF TGTGCCAGCAACAAGGAGGGGGAGACCCAGTACTTC
. TRBD1 TRBJ2-7 TRBV5-5 CASSQDRPYEQYF TGTGCCAGCAGCCAGGACAGGCCCTACGAGCAGTACTTC
. TRBD1 TRBJ2-3 TRBV4-1 CASSQLGQSGTDTQYF TGCGCCAGCAGCCAGCTGGGACAGTCTGGCACAGATACGCAGTATTTT
few TRBD1 TRBJ1-1 TRBV6-1 CASRITGGTEAFF TGTGCCAGCAGGATCACAGGGGGCACTGAAGCTTTCTTT
. TRBD2 TRBJ2-5 TRBV6-1 CASSDMGLAVETQYF TGTGCCAGCAGTGATATGGGACTAGCGGTGGAGACCCAGTACTTC
. . TRBJ1-2 TRBV7-2 CASSLLLQYGYTF TGTGCCAGCAGCTTACTGTTGCAGTATGGCTACACCTTC
. TRBD1 TRBJ2-3 TRBV7-6 CASSLASRDRATDTQYF TGTGCCAGCAGCTTAGCTTCCCGGGACAGGGCCACAGATACGCAGTATTTT
. . TRBJ2-1 TRBV14 CASSHYRLGIYNEQFF TGTGCCAGCAGCCACTATAGACTAGGAATTTACAATGAGCAGTTCTTC
few . TRBJ1-1 TRBV30 CAWKVGSKLRGFTEAFF TGTGCCTGGAAAGTGGGGTCGAAGCTCCGGGGATTCACTGAAGCTTTCTTT
. . TRBJ2-3 TRBV7-6 CASSGPGTVVRLQYF TGTGCCAGCAGCGGACCCGGGACTGTCGTACGTCTGCAGTATTTT
. TRBD2 TRBJ2-7 TRBV18 CASSPPGLAPYEQYF TGTGCCAGCTCACCTCCCGGACTAGCACCCTACGAGCAGTACTTC
. TRBD2 TRBJ2-7 TRBV6-6 CASSYGGGAHEQYF TGTGCCAGCAGTTACGGCGGGGGGGCCCACGAGCAGTACTTC
. TRBD1 TRBJ2-5 TRBV27 CASSLSGQGAWETQYF TGTGCCAGCAGTTTATCAGGTCAGGGGGCTTGGGAGACCCAGTACTTC